This T cell receptor (beta chain) was profiled in a study of lymphopenia after photon versus proton radiotherapy. Notes on the study in general: A bigger post-nadir fall in TCR diversity correlated inversely with survival time in deceased patients. After the lymphocyte nadir, photon-treated repertoires showed oligoclonal expansion, especially of CD8+ Temra cells.

Concerning this clone: Its cognate antigen is unknown.

Only in-frame clones appear in the TCRdb table, and some are missing; sequencing was by immunoSEQ multiplex PCR. Among fewer than 35,000 clones, approximately 89% were seen once, and the ten largest hold 6.5% to 8.5%. The sample in question was peripheral blood, obtained from a patient treated with proton-based radiotherapy. This sequence originates from a woman aged 70-85 years with pancreatic cancer. Some clones in this sample may be carry-over from other donors' samples.

The CDR3 reads CASGLAGANEQFF. The CDR3 DNA reads as TGTGCCAGTGGACTAGCGGGAGCCAATGAGCAGTTCTTC. The J gene is TRBJ2-1, the V gene TRBV5-6; 13 bases are a match to TRBD2. CDR1 SGHDT and CDR2 YYEEEE come from the germline V gene. V shed 8 bases and J 6 bases; nucleotides not matched to a gene: 2. This CDR3 has 13 residues.